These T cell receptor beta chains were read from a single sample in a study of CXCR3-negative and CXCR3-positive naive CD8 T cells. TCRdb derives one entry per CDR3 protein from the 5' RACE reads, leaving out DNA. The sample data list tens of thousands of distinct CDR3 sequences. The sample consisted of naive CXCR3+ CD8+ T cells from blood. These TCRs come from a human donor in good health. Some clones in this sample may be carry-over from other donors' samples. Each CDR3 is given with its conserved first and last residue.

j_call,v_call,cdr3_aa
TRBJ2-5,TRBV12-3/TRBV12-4,CASSLIPGLAGDQETQYF
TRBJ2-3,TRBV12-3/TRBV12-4,CASSPTSTDTQYF
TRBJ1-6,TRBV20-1,CSARGRGESSPLHF
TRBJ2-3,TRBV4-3,CASSQESHTSTDTQYF
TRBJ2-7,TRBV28,CASSEGGIEQYF
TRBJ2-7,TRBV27,CASSLWPRGGYEQYF
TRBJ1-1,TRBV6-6,CASSYETQVEAFF
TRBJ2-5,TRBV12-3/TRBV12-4,CASSPRDHEGETQYF
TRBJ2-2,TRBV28,CASSLDSTGLAGELFF
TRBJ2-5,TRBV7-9,CASSLRLSEQETQYF
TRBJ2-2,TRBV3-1,CASKAGSPGELFF
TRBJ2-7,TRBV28,CASSFISYEQHF
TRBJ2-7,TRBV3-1,CASSQDVLAGGAYEQYF
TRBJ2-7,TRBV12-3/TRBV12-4,CASNDRAGAFEQYF
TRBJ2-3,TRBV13,CASSAETGVRADTQYF
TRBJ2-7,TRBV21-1,CASSKAREEQYF
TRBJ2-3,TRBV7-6,CASSRSGGTDTQYF
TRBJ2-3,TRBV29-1,CSVKGAPRTDTQYF
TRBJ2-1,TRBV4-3,CASSQEMSSYNEQFF
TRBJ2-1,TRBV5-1,CASSLTRAGVNEQFF
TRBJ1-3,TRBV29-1,CSVLDSGNTIYF
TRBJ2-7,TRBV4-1,CASSQDPPGLAGSYEQYF
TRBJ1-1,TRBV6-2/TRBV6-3,CASSYSAAPTGGPNTEAFF
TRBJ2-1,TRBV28,CASSYSLTEQFF
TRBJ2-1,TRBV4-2,CASSQDDTSGGNEQFF
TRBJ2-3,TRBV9,CASRASTGGAGDTQYF
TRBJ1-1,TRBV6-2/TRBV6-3,CASSYTGTAEAFF
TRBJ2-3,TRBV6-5,CASSYGQALDTQYF
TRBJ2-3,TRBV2,CASTRFTDTQYF
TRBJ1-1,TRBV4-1,CASSHQDQEAFF
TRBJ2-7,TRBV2,CASSELPGASYEQYF
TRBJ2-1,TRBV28,CASSLRGVNEQFF
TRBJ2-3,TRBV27,CASSLNGLTDTQYF
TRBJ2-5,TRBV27,CASSPVGLWETQYF
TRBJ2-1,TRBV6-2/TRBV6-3,CATTRVAGEEGSYNEQFF
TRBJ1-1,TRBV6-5,CATAVSRQAIEAFF
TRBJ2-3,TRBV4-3,CASSQDLGTGSDTQYF
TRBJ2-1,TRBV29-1,CSVEVTGQGNNEQFF
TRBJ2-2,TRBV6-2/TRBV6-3,CASSITTANTGELFF
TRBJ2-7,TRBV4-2,CASSQGLAGGDEQYF
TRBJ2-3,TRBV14,CASSQDYGERTDTQYF
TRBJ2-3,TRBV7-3,CASSSTGSTDTQYF
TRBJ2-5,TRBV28,CASSFRREGQRETQYF
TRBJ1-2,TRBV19,CATLHMGDYGYTF
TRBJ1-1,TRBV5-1,CASSLTGLGTEAFF
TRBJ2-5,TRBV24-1,CATSDNQETQYF
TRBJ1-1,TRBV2,CASSELNEWDTEAFF
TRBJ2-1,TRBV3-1,CASRPRGGRDNEQFF
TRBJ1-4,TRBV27,CASSTGSGEKLFF
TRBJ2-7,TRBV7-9,CASSSMSGRTYEQYF
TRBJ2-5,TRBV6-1,CASSVGLASFQETQYF
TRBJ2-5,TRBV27,CASSPRGQGAFVSARGETQYF
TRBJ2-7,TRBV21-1,CASSIGTSGTLVYEQYF
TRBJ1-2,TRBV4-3,CASSQDLGTATLDTF
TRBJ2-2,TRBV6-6,CASSYSPGTADTGELFF
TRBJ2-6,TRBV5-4,CASSLWILGANVLTF
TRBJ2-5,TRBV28,CASSLGDAQETQYF
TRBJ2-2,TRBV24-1,CATRQGSTGELFF
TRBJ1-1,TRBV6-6,CASRFGEGKDTEAFF
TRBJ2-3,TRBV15,CATSSILADRDTQYF